This entry is about one T cell receptor beta chain. The data derive from a study of blood T cell repertoires in COVID-19. Study information: Whether acute or convalescent, the COVID-19 samples came from the United States, Italy and Spain. PBMCs, B-cell-depleted T cells, or T cells were the source of the cDNA or gDNA that made up the material.

From germline, CDR1 is MNHNY and CDR2 SVGAGI (reference sequence). V gave up 5 bases and J gave up 0 bases; unmatched junction bases: 8. This CDR3 is built from 16 residues. Per the original methods: The authors estimated nucleated cell counts from reference gene primer amplification. Measured with immunoSEQ multiplex PCR; TCRdb has only the in-frame clones, and not every one. From that table come the V and J calls and clone size; the DNA was used to work out D and trimming. The sample shows around 55,000 clones, 90% of them seen only once. This receptor was obtained from a man aged 55-75 years with acute or convalescent COVID-19. The V gene is TRBV6-6, the J gene TRBJ1-2; TRBD1 agrees at 8 bases. The sample comprised peripheral blood. The CDR3 spells CASSAPDRGSNYGYTF. CDR3 coding DNA: TGTGCCAGCAGTGCCCCAGACAGGGGTTCTAACTATGGCTACACCTTC.